These T cell receptor beta chains were read from a single sample in a study of CXCR3-negative and CXCR3-positive naive CD8 T cells. After re-calling the 5' RACE reads, TCRdb lists one entry per CDR3 protein, DNA absent. The table counts some 140,000 distinct CDR3 sequences; less than 0.55% lies in the top ten. Material for sequencing was naive CXCR3+ CD8+ T cells from blood. The receptors were sampled from a human donor in good health. Some clones in this sample may be carry-over from other donors' samples. CDR3s include the opening cysteine and the closing phenylalanine or tryptophan.

J | V | CDR3
TRBJ2-7 | TRBV5-6 | CASSLWESVEQYF
TRBJ2-2 | TRBV28 | CASRPLSAAGELFF
TRBJ1-1 | TRBV7-2 | CASSSDDRGHGTEAFF
TRBJ2-3 | TRBV11-1 | CASSPRGSDTQYF
TRBJ2-7 | TRBV5-1 | CASSQPSYEQYF
TRBJ2-1 | TRBV28 | CASRALGTWNEQFF
TRBJ2-5 | TRBV6-5 | CASSRGDRQETQYF
TRBJ2-1 | TRBV25-1 | CASSTSGGLNEQFF
TRBJ2-7 | TRBV29-1 | CSVATGENEQYF
TRBJ1-1 | TRBV21-1 | CASSKGGQNTEAFF
TRBJ1-1 | TRBV3-1 | CASSLKGNTEAFF
TRBJ2-7 | TRBV5-1 | CASSLALRSYEQYF
TRBJ2-7 | TRBV29-1 | CSAQVGENEQYF
TRBJ2-1 | TRBV9 | CASSVALALDEQFF
TRBJ1-2 | TRBV9 | CASSVSANYGYTF
TRBJ2-1 | TRBV20-1 | CSARELENEQFF
TRBJ1-5 | TRBV29-1 | CSGGDNQPQHF
TRBJ2-2 | TRBV20-1 | CSAKTENTGELFF
TRBJ2-7 | TRBV4-2 | CASSYPMERSEQYF
TRBJ2-3 | TRBV2 | CASSDFGTGWTGTDTQYF
TRBJ2-1 | TRBV12-3/TRBV12-4 | CASSPAVASYNEQFF
TRBJ2-2 | TRBV5-4 | CASSPSPGTGNAGELFF
TRBJ2-1 | TRBV15 | CATSRDLTSGARIEQFF
TRBJ1-5 | TRBV6-5 | CASSYNSNQPQHF
TRBJ2-5 | TRBV25-1 | CASNGGKRTQYF
TRBJ2-1 | TRBV28 | CASRQEVGYDEQFF
TRBJ2-3 | TRBV6-5 | CASKEAPSTDTQYF
TRBJ1-1 | TRBV10-1 | CATKRGMNTEAFF